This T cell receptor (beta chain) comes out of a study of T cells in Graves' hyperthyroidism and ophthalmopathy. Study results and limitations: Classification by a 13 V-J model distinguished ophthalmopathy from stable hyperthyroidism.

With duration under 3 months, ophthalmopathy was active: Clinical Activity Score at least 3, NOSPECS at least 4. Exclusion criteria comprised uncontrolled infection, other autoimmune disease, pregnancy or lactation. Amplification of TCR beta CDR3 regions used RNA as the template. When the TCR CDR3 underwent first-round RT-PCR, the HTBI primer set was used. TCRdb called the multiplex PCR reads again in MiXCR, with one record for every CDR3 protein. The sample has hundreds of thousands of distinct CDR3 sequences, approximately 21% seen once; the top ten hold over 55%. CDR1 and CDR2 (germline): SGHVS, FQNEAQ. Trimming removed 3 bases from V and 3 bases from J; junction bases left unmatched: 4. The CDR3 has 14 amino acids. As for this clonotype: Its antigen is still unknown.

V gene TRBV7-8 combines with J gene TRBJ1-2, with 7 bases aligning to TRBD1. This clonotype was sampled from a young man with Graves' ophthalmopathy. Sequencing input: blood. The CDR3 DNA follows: TGTGCCAGCAGCTTCCTAGACAGGGACTATGGCTACACCTTC. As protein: CASSFLDRDYGYTF.